This T cell receptor (beta chain) emerged from a study of blood T cell repertoires in COVID-19. Background on the study: PBMCs, B-cell-depleted T cells, or T cells were the source of the cDNA or gDNA that made up the material.

As handled by the study authors: Amplification from reference gene primers served as the basis for estimated nucleated cell counts. The repertoire was sequenced with immunoSEQ multiplex PCR; TCRdb's copy has only in-frame clones and lacks some. V and J calls and clone size come straight from that table; D and trimming were deduced from the DNA. The table lists 210,000 or so clones, more than 75% of them singletons. This TCR came from a woman in her forties with acute or convalescent COVID-19. Sequenced input: peripheral blood.

In DNA, the CDR3 is TGTGCCAGCAGCTCGACTGGCACCGGGGAGCTGTTTTTT. Translated, it gives CASSSTGTGELFF. This rearrangement joins TRBV11-3 to TRBJ2-2, with no clear D. This CDR3 spans 13 amino acids. Germline CDR1 reads SGHNT; CDR2 reads YENEEA. V lost 4 bases and J lost 4, with 7 bases in between. Complete variable domain (other parts from reference TRBV11-3 and TRBJ2-2): EAGVVQSPRYKIIEKKQPVAFWCNPISGHNTLYWYLQNLGQGPELLIRYENEEAVDDSQLPKDRFSAERLKGVDSTLKIQPAELGDSAVYLCASSSTGTGELFFGEGSRLTVL.